This TCR beta chain was found in a study of T cell responses to AZD1222 COVID-19 vaccine. Some clones are missing from TCRdb's copy, which holds only in-frame ones; the method was immunoSEQ multiplex PCR. Here the sample spans more than 80,000 clones, 85% to 90% being singletons. With regard to this clone: The antigen remains undetermined.

Per germline, CDR1 LGHNA and CDR2 YNFKEQ. V shed 2 bases, J shed 1 base, and the junction held 2 bases outside the gene matches. The CDR3 contains 16 residues. Whole-study results and caveats: Epitopes outside B.1.351 and B.1.1.7 mutated regions reportedly drew nearly half of spike TCRs. Dominant CD4 TCR responses targeted spike regions 160-218 and 743-854.

This sequence joins TRBV4-2 and TRBJ2-3, with 11 bases aligning to TRBD2. The material was peripheral blood, obtained on day 0 of AZD1222 vaccination. The origin of this receptor is an adult in good health. The CDR3 region is CASSQPTSGGTDTQYF. CDR3 bases: TGTGCCAGCAGCCAACCGACTAGCGGGGGCACAGATACGCAGTATTTT.